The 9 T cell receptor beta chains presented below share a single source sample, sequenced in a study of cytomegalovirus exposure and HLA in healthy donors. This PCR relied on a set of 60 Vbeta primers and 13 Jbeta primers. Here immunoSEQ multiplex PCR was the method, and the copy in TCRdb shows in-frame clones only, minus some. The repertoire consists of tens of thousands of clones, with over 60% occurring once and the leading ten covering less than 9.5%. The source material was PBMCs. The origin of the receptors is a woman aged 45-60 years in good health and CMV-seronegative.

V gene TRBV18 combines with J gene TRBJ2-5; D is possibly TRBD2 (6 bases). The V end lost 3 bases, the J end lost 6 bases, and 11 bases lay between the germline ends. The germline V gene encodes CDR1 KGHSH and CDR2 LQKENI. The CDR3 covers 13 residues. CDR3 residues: CASSPPGGQTQYF. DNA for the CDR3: TGTGCCAGCTCACCCCCCGGGGGACAGACCCAGTACTTC.

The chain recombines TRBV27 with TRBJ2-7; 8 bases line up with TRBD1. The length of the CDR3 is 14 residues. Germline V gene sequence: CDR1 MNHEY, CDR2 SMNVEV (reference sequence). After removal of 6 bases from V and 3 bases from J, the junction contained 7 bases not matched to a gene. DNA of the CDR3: TGTGCCAGCAGCTTACACAGGGGGGACTACGAGCAGTACTTC. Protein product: CASSLHRGDYEQYF.

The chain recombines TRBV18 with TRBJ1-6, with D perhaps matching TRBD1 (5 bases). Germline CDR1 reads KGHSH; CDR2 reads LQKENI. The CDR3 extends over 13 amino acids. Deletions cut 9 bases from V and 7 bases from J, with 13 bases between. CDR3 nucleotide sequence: TGTGCCAGGCCGACAGTAAGGAATTCACCCCTCCACTTT. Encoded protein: CARPTVRNSPLHF.

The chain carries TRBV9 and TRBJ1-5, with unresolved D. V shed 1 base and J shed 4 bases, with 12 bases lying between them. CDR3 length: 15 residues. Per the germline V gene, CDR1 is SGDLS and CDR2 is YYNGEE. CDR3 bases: TGTGCCAGCAGCGTATCCGGGATCGTGAATCAGCCCCAGCATTTT. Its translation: CASSVSGIVNQPQHF.

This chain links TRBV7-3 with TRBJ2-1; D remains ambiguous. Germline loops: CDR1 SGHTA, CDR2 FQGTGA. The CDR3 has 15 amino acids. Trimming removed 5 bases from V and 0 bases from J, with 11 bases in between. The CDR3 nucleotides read TGTGCCAGCAGCCTCGCGACGGGCTCCTACAATGAGCAGTTCTTC. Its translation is CASSLATGSYNEQFF.

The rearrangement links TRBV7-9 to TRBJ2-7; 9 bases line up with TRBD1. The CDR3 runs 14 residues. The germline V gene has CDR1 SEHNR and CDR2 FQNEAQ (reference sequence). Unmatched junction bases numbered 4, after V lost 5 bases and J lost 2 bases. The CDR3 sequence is CASSPRDRAYEQYF. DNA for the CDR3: TGTGCCAGCAGCCCCCGGGACAGGGCCTACGAGCAGTACTTC.

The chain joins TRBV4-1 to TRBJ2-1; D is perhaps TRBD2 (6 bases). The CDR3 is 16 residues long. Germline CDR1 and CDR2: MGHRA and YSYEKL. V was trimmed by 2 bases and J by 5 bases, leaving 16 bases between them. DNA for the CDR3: TGCGCCAGCAGCCAATTTACTAGCAAAGAAGACAATGAGCAGTTCTTC. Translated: CASSQFTSKEDNEQFF.

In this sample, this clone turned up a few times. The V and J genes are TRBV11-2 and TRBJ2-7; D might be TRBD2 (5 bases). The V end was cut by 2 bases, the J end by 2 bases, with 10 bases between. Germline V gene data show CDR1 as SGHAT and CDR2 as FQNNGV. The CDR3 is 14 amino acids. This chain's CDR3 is CASSLNPEAYEQYF. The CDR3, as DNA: TGTGCCAGCAGCTTAAATCCGGAGGCCTACGAGCAGTACTTC.

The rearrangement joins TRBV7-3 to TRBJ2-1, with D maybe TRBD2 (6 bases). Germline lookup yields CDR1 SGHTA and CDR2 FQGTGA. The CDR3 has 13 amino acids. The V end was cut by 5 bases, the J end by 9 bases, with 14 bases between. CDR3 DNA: TGTGCCAGCAGCACTGAACCGGGAGTTGAGCAGTTCTTC. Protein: CASSTEPGVEQFF.